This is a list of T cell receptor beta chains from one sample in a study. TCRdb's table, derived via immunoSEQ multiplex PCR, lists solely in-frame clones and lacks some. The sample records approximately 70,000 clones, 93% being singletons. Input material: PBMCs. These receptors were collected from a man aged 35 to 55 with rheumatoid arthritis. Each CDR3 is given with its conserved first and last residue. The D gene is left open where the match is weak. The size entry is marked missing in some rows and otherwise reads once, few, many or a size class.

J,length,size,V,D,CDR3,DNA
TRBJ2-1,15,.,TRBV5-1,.,CASSLAAEPYNEQFF,TGCGCCAGCAGCTTGGCCGCGGAACCCTACAATGAGCAGTTCTTC
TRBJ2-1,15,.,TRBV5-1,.,CASSLSGGRNNEQFF,TGCGCCAGCAGCTTGTCTGGCGGGCGTAACAATGAGCAGTTCTTC
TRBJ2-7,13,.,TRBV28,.,CASNLGEIYEQYF,TGTGCCAGCAACTTAGGGGAGATCTACGAGCAGTACTTC
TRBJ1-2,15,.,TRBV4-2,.,CASSQGTSGLYGYTF,TGTGCCAGCAGCCAAGGTACGTCAGGGCTGTACGGCTACACCTTC
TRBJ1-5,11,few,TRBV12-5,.,CASGSAQPQHF,TGTGCTAGTGGTTCTGCTCAGCCCCAGCATTTT
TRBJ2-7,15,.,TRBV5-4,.,CASSLGQGSSYEQYF,TGTGCCAGCAGCTTGGGGCAGGGGTCCTCCTACGAGCAGTACTTC
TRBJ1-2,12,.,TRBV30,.,CAWSSGAPGYTF,TGTGCCTGGAGTTCAGGGGCGCCGGGCTACACCTTC
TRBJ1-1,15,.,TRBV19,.,CASSIGGVMNTEAFF,TGTGCCAGTAGTATAGGGGGGGTTATGAACACTGAAGCTTTCTTT
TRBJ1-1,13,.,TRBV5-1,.,CASTRQKNTEAFF,TGCGCCAGCACTCGGCAGAAGAACACTGAAGCTTTCTTT
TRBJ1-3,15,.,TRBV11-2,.,CASSLEVSFGNTIYF,TGTGCCAGCAGCTTAGAAGTCAGCTTTGGAAACACCATATATTTT
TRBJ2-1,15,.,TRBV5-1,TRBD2,CASSALAGAYNEQFF,TGCGCCAGCAGCGCACTAGCGGGGGCTTACAATGAGCAGTTCTTC
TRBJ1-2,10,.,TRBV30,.,CAGDLLGYTF,TGTGCCGGGGACCTTCTTGGCTACACCTTC
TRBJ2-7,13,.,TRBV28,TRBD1,CASKTGGSYEQYF,TGTGCCAGCAAGACAGGGGGTAGTTACGAGCAGTACTTC
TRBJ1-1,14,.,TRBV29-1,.,CSVGGRMQNTEAFF,TGCAGCGTCGGGGGGCGAATGCAGAACACTGAAGCTTTCTTT
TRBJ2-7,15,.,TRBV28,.,CASSERGIISYEQYF,TGTGCCAGCAGCGAAAGGGGCATTATCTCCTACGAGCAGTACTTC
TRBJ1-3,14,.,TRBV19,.,CASTSGGRGNTIYF,TGTGCCAGTACCTCTGGGGGGAGGGGAAACACCATATATTTT
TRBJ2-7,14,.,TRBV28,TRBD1,CASSLLQGDYEQYF,TGTGCCAGCAGTTTGTTGCAGGGGGACTACGAGCAGTACTTC
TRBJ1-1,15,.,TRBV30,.,CAWTLKGGKNTEAFF,TGTGCCTGGACCCTCAAGGGAGGGAAGAACACTGAAGCTTTCTTT
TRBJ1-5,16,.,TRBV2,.,CASSSSGRNSNQPQHF,TGTGCCAGCAGCTCAAGTGGCAGGAATAGCAATCAGCCCCAGCATTTT
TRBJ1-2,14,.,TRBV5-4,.,CASSLDRLGYGYTF,TGTGCCAGCAGCTTGGACAGGCTTGGCTATGGCTACACCTTC
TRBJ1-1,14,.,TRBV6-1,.,CASSDEVGESEAFF,TGTGCCAGCAGTGATGAAGTCGGAGAATCTGAAGCTTTCTTT
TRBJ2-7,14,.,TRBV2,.,CASSSRLLPHEQYF,TGTGCCAGCAGTTCTAGGTTGCTGCCGCACGAGCAGTACTTC
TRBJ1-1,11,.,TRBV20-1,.,CSAANRDGAFF,TGCAGTGCTGCAAACCGGGACGGAGCTTTCTTT
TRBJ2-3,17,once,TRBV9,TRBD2,CASTGGRTSGATDTQYF,TGTGCCAGCACCGGTGGGAGGACTAGCGGTGCCACAGATACGCAGTATTTT
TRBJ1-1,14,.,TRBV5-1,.,CASSLEAGVTEAFF,TGCGCCAGCAGCTTGGAGGCAGGAGTCACTGAAGCTTTCTTT
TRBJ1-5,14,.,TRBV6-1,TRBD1,CASLAPGGGQPQHF,TGTGCCAGCCTCGCACCAGGGGGGGGTCAGCCCCAGCATTTT
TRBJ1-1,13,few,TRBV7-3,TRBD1,CASSAGQGTEAFF,TGTGCCAGCAGCGCCGGACAGGGAACTGAAGCTTTCTTT
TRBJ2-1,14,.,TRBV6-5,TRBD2,CASSRLAGLDEQFF,TGTGCCAGCAGTAGACTAGCGGGACTCGATGAGCAGTTCTTC
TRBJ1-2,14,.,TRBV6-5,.,CASRKPTVPYGYTF,TGTGCCAGCAGAAAACCGACAGTTCCATATGGCTACACCTTC
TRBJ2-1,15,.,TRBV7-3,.,CASSLWAGPYNEQFF,TGTGCCAGCAGCTTATGGGCGGGACCATACAATGAGCAGTTCTTC
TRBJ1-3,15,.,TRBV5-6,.,CASSLAGVSGNTIYF,TGTGCCAGCAGCTTGGCGGGTGTCTCTGGAAACACCATATATTTT
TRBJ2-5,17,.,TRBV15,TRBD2,CATSGFSGTSGLGTQYF,TGTGCCACCAGCGGCTTTTCTGGGACTAGCGGCCTAGGGACCCAGTACTTC
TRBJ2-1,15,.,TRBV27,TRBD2,CASSTWGSGGFEQFF,TGTGCCAGCAGTACATGGGGTAGCGGGGGTTTTGAGCAGTTCTTC
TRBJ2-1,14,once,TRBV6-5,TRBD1,CASSRTTGVGEQFF,TGTGCCAGCAGCCGAACCACAGGGGTAGGTGAGCAGTTCTTC
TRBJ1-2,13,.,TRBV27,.,CASTSGAGYGYTF,TGTGCCAGCACCTCGGGGGCTGGCTATGGCTACACCTTC
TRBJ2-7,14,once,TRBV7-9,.,CASSSRDGDYEQYF,TGTGCCAGCAGCTCAAGGGACGGGGACTACGAGCAGTACTTC
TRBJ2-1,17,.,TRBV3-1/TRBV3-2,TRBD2,CASSQGLADSSYNEQFF,TGTGCCAGCAGCCAAGGACTAGCCGATAGCTCCTACAATGAGCAGTTCTTC
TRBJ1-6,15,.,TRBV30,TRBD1,CARQGAPGDSSPLHF,TGTGCCCGCCAGGGGGCGCCCGGAGATAGTTCACCCCTCCACTTT
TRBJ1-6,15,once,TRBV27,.,CASSFAAGMERPLHF,TGTGCCAGCAGTTTCGCGGCCGGGATGGAACGACCCCTCCACTTT
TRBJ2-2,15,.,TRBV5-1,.,CASSLEAGGAGELFF,TGCGCCAGCAGCTTGGAGGCAGGGGGGGCCGGGGAGCTGTTTTTT
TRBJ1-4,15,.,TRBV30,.,CAWTQRRGPGEKLFF,TGTGCCTGGACCCAACGGCGGGGGCCTGGAGAAAAACTGTTTTTT
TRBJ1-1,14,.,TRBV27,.,CASILRSGGTEAFF,TGTGCCAGCATCTTGCGGTCGGGGGGCACTGAAGCTTTCTTT
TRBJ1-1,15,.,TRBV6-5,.,CASSYSLVVNTEAFF,TGTGCCAGCAGTTACTCGTTAGTCGTGAACACTGAAGCTTTCTTT
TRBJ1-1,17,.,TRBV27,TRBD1,CASTRSGTGYRPLEAFF,TGTGCCAGCACTCGCTCCGGGACAGGGTACCGCCCACTTGAAGCTTTCTTT
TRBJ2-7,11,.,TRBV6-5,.,CASSYLDEQYF,TGTGCCAGCAGTTACTTAGACGAGCAGTACTTC
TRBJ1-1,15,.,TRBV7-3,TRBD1,CASSLQGGMNTEAFF,TGTGCCAGCAGCCTACAGGGGGGCATGAACACTGAAGCTTTCTTT
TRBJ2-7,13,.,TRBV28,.,CASSTGRTGEQYF,TGTGCCAGCAGCACGGGAAGAACGGGCGAGCAGTACTTC
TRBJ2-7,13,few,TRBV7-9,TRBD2,CASSLGEGREQYF,TGTGCCAGCAGCTTAGGGGAGGGGAGAGAGCAGTACTTC
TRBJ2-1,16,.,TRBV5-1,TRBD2,CASSLVGTSGHNEQFF,TGCGCCAGCAGCTTGGTAGGGACTAGCGGACACAATGAGCAGTTCTTC
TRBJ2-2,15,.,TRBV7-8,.,CASSLFRSDTGELFF,TGTGCCAGCAGCTTGTTTAGGAGCGATACCGGGGAGCTGTTTTTT
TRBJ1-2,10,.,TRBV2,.,CASRDYGYTF,TGTGCCAGCAGAGACTATGGCTACACCTTC
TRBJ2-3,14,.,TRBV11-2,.,CASSSNRGHLGQYF,TGTGCCAGCAGCTCCAACCGGGGACACCTCGGGCAGTATTTT
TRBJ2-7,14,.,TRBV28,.,CASSLRTGYRQQYF,TGTGCCAGCAGTTTGAGGACCGGCTATCGTCAGCAGTACTTC
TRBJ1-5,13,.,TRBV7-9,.,CASSFDRNQPQHF,TGTGCCAGCAGCTTTGACCGAAATCAGCCCCAGCATTTT
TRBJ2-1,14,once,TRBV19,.,CASSIRGNYNEQFF,TGTGCCAGTAGTATTAGAGGGAATTACAATGAGCAGTTCTTC
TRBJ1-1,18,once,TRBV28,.,CAILNAGRAIPMNTEAFF,TGTGCCATACTGAACGCTGGCAGGGCAATCCCGATGAACACTGAAGCTTTCTTT
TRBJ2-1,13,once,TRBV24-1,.,CATSDLGSDEQFF,TGTGCCACCAGTGATTTGGGGTCCGATGAGCAGTTCTTC